The clone carrying this T cell receptor beta chain was counted a single time. This CDR3 is built from 22 residues. These data originate in a study of blood T cell repertoires in COVID-19. The wider study: COVID-19 samples collected from the United States, Italy and Spain covered acute and convalescent phases. Nucleic acid was either cDNA or gDNA, and it came from T cells, B-cell-depleted T cells, or PBMCs.

Authors' processing steps: Researchers report that nucleated cell counts were estimated from reference gene primer amplification. The repertoire was sequenced with immunoSEQ multiplex PCR; TCRdb's copy has only in-frame clones and lacks some. D and trimming come from the DNA, and the V and J calls and clone size come from that table. The table records 240,000 or so clones, 88% of them present only once. The V call is TRBV21-1, the J call TRBJ1-2; the tabulated D call, TRBD1, remains unverified against the DNA. TRBV21-1 is described as a pseudogene. The TCR originated in a woman aged 35 to 49 who had recovered from COVID-19. Sequences were obtained from peripheral blood. CDR3 region: CASSNYAGTGGDLLPTNYGYTF. In nucleotides, the CDR3 is TGTGCCAGCAGCAACTATGCGGGGACAGGGGGCGACCTCCTTCCCACGAACTATGGCTACACCTTC.